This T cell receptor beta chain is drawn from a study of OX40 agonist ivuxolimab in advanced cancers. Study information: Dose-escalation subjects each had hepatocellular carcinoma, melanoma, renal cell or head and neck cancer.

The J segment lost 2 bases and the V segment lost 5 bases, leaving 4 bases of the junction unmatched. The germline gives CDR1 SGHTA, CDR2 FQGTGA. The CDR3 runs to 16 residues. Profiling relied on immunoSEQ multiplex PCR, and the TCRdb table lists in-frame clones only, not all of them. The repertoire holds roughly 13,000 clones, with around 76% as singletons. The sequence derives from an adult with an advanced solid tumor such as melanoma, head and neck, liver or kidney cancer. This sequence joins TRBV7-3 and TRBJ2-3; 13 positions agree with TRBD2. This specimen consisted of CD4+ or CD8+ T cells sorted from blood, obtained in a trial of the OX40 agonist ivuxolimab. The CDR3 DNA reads TGTGCCAGCAGCACCGGACTAGCGGGAGTCACAGATACGCAGTATTTT. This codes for CASSTGLAGVTDTQYF.